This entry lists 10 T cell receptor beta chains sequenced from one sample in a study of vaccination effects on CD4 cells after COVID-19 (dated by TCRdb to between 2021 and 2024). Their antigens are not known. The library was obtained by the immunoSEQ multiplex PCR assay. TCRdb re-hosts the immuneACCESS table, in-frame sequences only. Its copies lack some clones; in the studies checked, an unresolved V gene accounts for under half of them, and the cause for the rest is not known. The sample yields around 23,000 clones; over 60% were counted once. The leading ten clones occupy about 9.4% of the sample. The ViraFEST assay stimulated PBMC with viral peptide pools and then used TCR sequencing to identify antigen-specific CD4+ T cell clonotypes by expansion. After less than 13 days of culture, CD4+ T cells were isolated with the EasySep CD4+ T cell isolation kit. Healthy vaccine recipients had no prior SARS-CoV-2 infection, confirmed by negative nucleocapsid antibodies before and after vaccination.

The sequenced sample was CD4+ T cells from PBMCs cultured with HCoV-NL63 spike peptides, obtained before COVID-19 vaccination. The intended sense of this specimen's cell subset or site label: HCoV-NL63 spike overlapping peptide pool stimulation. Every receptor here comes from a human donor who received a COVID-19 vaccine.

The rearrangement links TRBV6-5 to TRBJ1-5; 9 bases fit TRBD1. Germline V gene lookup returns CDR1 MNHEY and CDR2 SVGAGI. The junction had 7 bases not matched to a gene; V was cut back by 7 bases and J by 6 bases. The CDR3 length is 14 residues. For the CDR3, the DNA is TGTGCCAGCACCGAAAACAGGGGGCTTCAGCCCCAGCATTTT. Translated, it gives CASTENRGLQPQHF.

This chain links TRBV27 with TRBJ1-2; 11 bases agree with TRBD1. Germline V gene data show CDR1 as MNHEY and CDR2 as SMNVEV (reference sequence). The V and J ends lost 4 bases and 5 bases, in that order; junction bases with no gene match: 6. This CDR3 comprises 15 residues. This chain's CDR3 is CASSSRTGGIYGYTF. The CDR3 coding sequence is TGTGCCAGCAGTTCTCGGACAGGGGGCATATATGGCTACACCTTC.

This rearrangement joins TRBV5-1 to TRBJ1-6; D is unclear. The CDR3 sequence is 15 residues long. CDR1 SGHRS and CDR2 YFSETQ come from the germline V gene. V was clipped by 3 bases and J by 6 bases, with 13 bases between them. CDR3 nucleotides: TGCGCCAGCAGCTCGGCCACGGGCGTTAATTCACCCCTCCACTTT. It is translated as CASSSATGVNSPLHF.

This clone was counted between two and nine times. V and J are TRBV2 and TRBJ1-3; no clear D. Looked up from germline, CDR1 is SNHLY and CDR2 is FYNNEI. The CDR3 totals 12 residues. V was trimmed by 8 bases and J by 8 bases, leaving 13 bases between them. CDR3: CASGDHGYTIYF. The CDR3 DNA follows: TGTGCCAGCGGCGACCACGGGTACACCATATATTTT.

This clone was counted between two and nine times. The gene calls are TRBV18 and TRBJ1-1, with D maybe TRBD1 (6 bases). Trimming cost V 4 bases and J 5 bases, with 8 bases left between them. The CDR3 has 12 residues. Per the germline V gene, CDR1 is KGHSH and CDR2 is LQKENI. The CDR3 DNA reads TGTGCCAGCTCACAGGGGGTTACTGAAGCTTTCTTT. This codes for CASSQGVTEAFF.

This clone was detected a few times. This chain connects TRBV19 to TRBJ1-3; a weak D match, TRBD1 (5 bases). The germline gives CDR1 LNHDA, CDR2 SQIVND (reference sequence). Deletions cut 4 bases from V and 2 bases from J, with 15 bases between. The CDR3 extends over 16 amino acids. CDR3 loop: CASSTGPGSTGNTIYF. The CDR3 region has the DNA TGTGCCAGTAGTACCGGACCAGGGTCCACTGGAAACACCATATATTTT.

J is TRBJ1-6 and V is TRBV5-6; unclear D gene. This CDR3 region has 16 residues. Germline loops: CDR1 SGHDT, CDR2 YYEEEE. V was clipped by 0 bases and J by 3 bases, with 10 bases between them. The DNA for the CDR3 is TGTGCCAGCAGCTTGGCTGGAGAAATCTATAATTCACCCCTCCACTTT. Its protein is CASSLAGEIYNSPLHF.

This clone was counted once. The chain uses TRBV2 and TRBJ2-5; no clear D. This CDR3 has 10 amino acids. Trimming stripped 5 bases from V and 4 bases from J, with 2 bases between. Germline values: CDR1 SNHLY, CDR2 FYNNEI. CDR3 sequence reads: CASSTETQYF. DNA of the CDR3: TGTGCCAGCAGTACAGAGACCCAGTACTTC.

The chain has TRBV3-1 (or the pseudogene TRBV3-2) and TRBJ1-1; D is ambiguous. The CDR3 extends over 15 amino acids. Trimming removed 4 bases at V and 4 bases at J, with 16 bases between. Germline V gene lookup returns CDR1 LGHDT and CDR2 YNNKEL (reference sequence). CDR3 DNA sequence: TGTGCCAGCAGCCTCGTCGATTGGTCCCCCACTGAAGCTTTCTTT. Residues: CASSLVDWSPTEAFF.

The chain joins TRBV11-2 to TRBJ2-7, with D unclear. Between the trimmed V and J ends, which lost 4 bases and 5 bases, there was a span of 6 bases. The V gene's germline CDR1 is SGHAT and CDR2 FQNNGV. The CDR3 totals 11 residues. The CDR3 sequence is CASSSYNEQYF. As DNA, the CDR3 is TGTGCCAGCAGCTCATACAACGAGCAGTACTTC.